This T cell receptor (beta chain) originates from a study of blood T cells in healthy people across ages. The CDR3 spans 16 residues. V shed 2 bases and J shed 6 bases, with 17 bases lying between them. Germline loops: CDR1 KGHSH, CDR2 LQKENI. Sample donors were healthy Caucasian individuals that came from Russia, aged roughly 6 to 95. About 10 milliliters was the volume of peripheral blood drawn from each donor. Findings of the study overall: Measured against age, TCR beta diversity per million T cells decreased in a roughly linear manner.

Next came a second PCR, run for about 6 to 11 cycles, which used a sample-barcoded 5' primer along with a J-beta primer mix. Every cDNA molecule carried a tag from a template-switch adaptor bearing 12 random nucleotides. TCRdb called the 5' RACE reads again in MiXCR, with one record for every CDR3 protein. The repertoire has approximately 820,000 distinct CDR3 sequences, around 42% of them found once; the top ten carry roughly 18%. In the case of this clonotype: Its cognate antigen is unknown.

The genes are TRBV18 and TRBJ2-1; D remains ambiguous. The material sequenced was blood. This sequence was found in a man aged 60-69 years in good health. This CDR3 reads CASSPEETAARNEQFF. In nucleotides, the CDR3 is TGTGCCAGCTCACCAGAAGAGACGGCGGCCCGCAATGAGCAGTTCTTC.